This T cell receptor beta chain comes out of a study of PD-1 blockade in classical Hodgkin lymphoma. In the study overall: Patients were dosed intravenously with nivolumab at 3 mg/kg every 2 weeks.

Clones were sequenced by immunoSEQ multiplex PCR, and TCRdb holds only the in-frame ones, with some missing. The sample has roughly 20,000 clones, 80% seen once. This CDR3 has 15 residues. CDR1 is SGHRS, CDR2 YFSETQ, per germline. V dropped 2 bases and J dropped 7 bases, with 13 bases sitting between them. Overall study findings and caveats: Why the repertoires differ is still unclear, perhaps disease activity or prior therapy. Partial responders and progressors had significantly lower baseline TCR diversity.

Worth noting for this clone: Its specificity is not known.

Time point defined: cycle 4 day 1 (C4D1), after 5 to 7 weeks of nivolumab. In every patient, relapse followed autologous stem cell transplantation, while exposure to brentuximab vedotin differed. This sequence originates from a human donor with classical Hodgkin lymphoma. V is TRBV5-1 and J is TRBJ1-6; D remains ambiguous. Material: peripheral blood mononuclear cells (PBMCs), obtained before the fourth cycle of nivolumab. Here the CDR3 reads CASSLEQSRNSPLHF. The CDR3 DNA follows: TGCGCCAGCAGCTTAGAACAGTCAAGGAATTCACCCCTCCACTTT.